This T cell receptor beta chain was identified in a study of shared clonotypes between healthy human individuals. Scientists sequenced DNA from unsorted PBMC on ten immunoSEQ deep assay plates. Sequenced by immunoSEQ multiplex PCR; TCRdb stores in-frame clones only, minus some. The sample contains some 96,000 clones, around 47% of which appear only once. This clone has ten or more counts. The receptor was isolated from a woman between 35 and 50 years old in good health. Some clones in this sample may be carry-over from other donors' samples. Sequenced material: PBMCs.

CDR3 bases: TGTGCCAGCAGCTTATATCCCCAAGGACAGTCGAATGAAAAACTGTTTTTT. Protein sequence: CASSLYPQGQSNEKLFF. The rearrangement links TRBV7-2 to TRBJ1-4; tentatively, D is TRBD1 (6 bases). Germline lookup yields CDR1 SGHTA and CDR2 FQGNSA. CDR3 length: 17 amino acids. Trimming stripped 2 bases from V and 5 bases from J, with 18 bases between. The full variable domain, in which reference TRBV7-2 and TRBJ1-4 provide the parts outside the CDR3, is GAGVSQSPSNKVTEKGKDVELRCDPISGHTALYWYRQSLGQGLEFLIYFQGNSAPDKSGLPSDRFSAERTGGSVSTLTIQRTQQEDSAVYLCASSLYPQGQSNEKLFFGSGTQLSVL.